Each of the 30 T cell receptor beta chains below was sequenced from the same sample in a study of shared clonotypes between healthy human individuals. Data came from immunoSEQ multiplex PCR; TCRdb stores just in-frame clones and leaves some out. The sample has some 300,000 clones, roughly 80% seen once. The material sequenced was memory CD4+ T cells sorted from blood. Subset meaning: CD45RA-negative fraction. Every receptor here comes from a man younger than 40 in good health.

This chain links TRBV5-4 with TRBJ2-5, with a weak D call TRBD2 (7 bases). The CDR3 totals 14 residues. Germline V lookup: CDR1 SGHNT, CDR2 YYREEE (reference sequence). The V end was cut by 4 bases, the J end by 4 bases, with 14 bases between. CDR3 coding DNA: TGTGCCAGCAGCGGGGGGGCAGGGCGAGAGACCCAGTACTTC. It codes for CASSGGAGRETQYF.

As to this clone: The sample holds other DNA sequences that translate to the same CDR3. The chain is built from TRBV7-9 and TRBJ2-2; 9 bases align to TRBD2. Germline values: CDR1 SEHNR, CDR2 FQNEAQ (reference sequence). Losses at the gene ends were 0 bases for V and 5 bases for J; bases not matched to a gene: 1. The CDR3 is 15 amino acids. In DNA, the CDR3 is TGTGCCAGCAGCTTAGCACTAGCGGGTACCGGGGAGCTGTTTTTT. Translation gives CASSLALAGTGELFF. The whole variable domain, remainder taken from reference TRBV7-9 and TRBJ2-2, is DTGVSQNPRHKITKRGQNVTFRCDPISEHNRLYWYRQTLGQGPEFLTYFQNEAQLEKSRLLSDRFSAERPKGSFSTLEIQRTEQGDSAMYLCASSLALAGTGELFFGEGSRLTVL.

J is TRBJ2-7 and V is TRBV5-5, with 7 positions matching TRBD1. The CDR3 has 15 amino acids. With 2 bases clipped from V and 0 bases from J, the junction kept 5 bases outside the gene matches. CDR1 SGHKS and CDR2 YYEKEE come from the germline V gene (reference sequence). The CDR3 spells CASSLKTGDSYEQYF. CDR3 DNA sequence: TGTGCCAGCAGCTTAAAAACAGGGGACTCCTACGAGCAGTACTTC. The full variable domain, completed using reference TRBV5-5 and TRBJ2-7, is DAGVTQSPTHLIKTRGQQVTLRCSPISGHKSVSWYQQVLGQGPQFIFQYYEKEERGRGNFPDRFSARQFPNYSSELNVNALLLGDSALYLCASSLKTGDSYEQYFGPGTRLTVT.

The chain employs TRBV2 and TRBJ2-7; 9 nucleotides align to TRBD1. The CDR3 contains 14 residues. V trimming: 4 bases; J trimming: 3 bases; junction bases outside the gene matches: 4. Germline CDR1 SNHLY, CDR2 FYNNEI. The CDR3 nucleotides are TGTGCCAGCAGTGCGACGACAGGGGGCTACGAGCAGTACTTC. Residues: CASSATTGGYEQYF. Looking up the rest from reference TRBV2 and TRBJ2-7 gives the full variable domain: EPEVTQTPSHQVTQMGQEVILRCVPISNHLYFYWYRQILGQKVEFLVSFYNNEISEKSEIFDDQFSVERPDGSNFTLKIRSTKLEDSAMYFCASSATTGGYEQYFGPGTRLTVT.

The chain links TRBV6-6 to TRBJ2-7; TRBD1 matches 7 bases. With 5 bases clipped from V and 2 bases from J, the junction kept 3 bases outside the gene matches. The CDR3 extends over 13 amino acids. Germline CDR1 is MNHNY and CDR2 is SVGAGI (reference sequence). This CDR3 reads CASSDRAAYEQYF. The CDR3 nucleotides read TGTGCCAGCAGTGACAGGGCTGCCTACGAGCAGTACTTC.

V and J are TRBV11-3 and TRBJ2-2, with 7 bases lining up with TRBD2. Germline assignment: CDR1 SGHNT and CDR2 YENEEA. This CDR3 is built from 15 residues. The V segment lost 4 bases and the J segment 6 bases; nucleotides outside the gene matches: 8. CDR3 nucleotides: TGTGCCAGCAGCTCCGTAGGCGGGAGTCCCGGGGAGCTGTTTTTT. Amino acid sequence: CASSSVGGSPGELFF.

The chain couples TRBV6-1 to TRBJ2-7; 10 nucleotides align to TRBD2. With 8 bases clipped from V and 7 bases from J, the junction kept 5 bases outside the gene matches. CDR1 and CDR2 (germline): MNHNS, SASEGT. This CDR3 is 12 amino acids long. CDR3 nucleotides: TGTGCCAGCTCTAGCGGGAGAGGAGAGCAGTACTTC. Amino acids: CASSSGRGEQYF.

The chain employs TRBV7-9 and TRBJ2-7; no clear D gene. Germline V gene data show CDR1 as SEHNR and CDR2 as FQNEAQ (reference sequence). The ends were cut back, 5 bases at V and 7 bases at J, with 9 bases in the middle. This CDR3 is built from 11 residues. CDR3 sequence (DNA): TGTGCCAGCAGCCTCTTCGGAGAGCAGTACTTC. Its protein product is CASSLFGEQYF.

The rearrangement joins TRBV30 to TRBJ1-1; D might be TRBD1 (6 bases). Germline-derived CDR1 and CDR2 are GTSNPN and SVGIG (reference sequence). This CDR3 has 17 residues. The V end lost 0 bases, the J end lost 1 base, and 18 bases lay between the germline ends. The CDR3 region is CAWSVPLIGGANTEAFF. In DNA form, the CDR3 reads TGTGCCTGGAGTGTACCCCTAATAGGGGGAGCGAACACTGAAGCTTTCTTT.

The genes are TRBV28 and TRBJ2-4, with D uncertain. V lost 4 bases and J lost 2, with 15 bases in between. The CDR3 loop spans 16 amino acids. Germline assignment: CDR1 MDHEN and CDR2 SYDVKM. The CDR3, as DNA: TGTGCCAGCAGTTCTTCCCGTTCAGGTACCAAAAACATTCAGTACTTC. It specifies CASSSSRSGTKNIQYF.

The rearrangement uses TRBV29-1 and TRBJ1-1; perhaps TRBD1 as D (6 bases). The CDR3 sequence is 13 residues long. In germline, CDR1 is SQVTM, CDR2 ANQGSEA. V lost 7 bases, J lost 0 bases, and 12 bases lay in between. Written as DNA, the CDR3 is TGCAGCGGACAACAGGGTATGAACACTGAAGCTTTCTTT. Translating it yields CSGQQGMNTEAFF.

The chain carries TRBV9 and TRBJ1-2, with D maybe TRBD1 (5 bases). V shed 0 bases and J shed 4 bases, with 13 bases lying between them. Germline-derived CDR1 and CDR2 are SGDLS and YYNGEE. This CDR3 region has 15 residues. CDR3 bases: TGTGCCAGCAGCGTAGGGTCAGGGCTTATCTATGGCTACACCTTC. Translated, it gives CASSVGSGLIYGYTF.

The chain is built from TRBV5-5 and TRBJ1-1, with D tentatively TRBD1 (5 bases). V lost 0 bases, J lost 0 bases, and 9 bases lay in between. There are 15 residues in the CDR3. The V gene's germline CDR1 is SGHKS and CDR2 YYEKEE (reference sequence). The CDR3 sequence is CASSLAWGVNTEAFF. The CDR3 nucleotides are TGTGCCAGCAGCTTGGCCTGGGGGGTGAACACTGAAGCTTTCTTT.

The rearrangement links TRBV10-3 to TRBJ2-3, with D hard to call. The CDR3 is made up of 13 amino acids. From germline, CDR1 is ENHRY and CDR2 SYGVKD. V lost 10 bases and J 0 bases, leaving 11 bases between the germline ends. Here the CDR3 DNA reads TGTGCCACCGTTGGGCGTAGCACAGATACGCAGTATTTT. Translation gives CATVGRSTDTQYF.

V is TRBV9 and J is TRBJ2-1; TRBD1 agrees at 10 bases. CDR3 size: 15 residues. Germline-derived CDR1 and CDR2 are SGDLS and YYNGEE. Losses at the gene ends were 3 bases for V and 8 bases for J; bases not matched to a gene: 8. CDR3 DNA: TGTGCCAGCAGCGCCCTGACAGGGGGCGTAGATGAGCAGTTCTTC. Amino acids: CASSALTGGVDEQFF. Variable domain in full (rest from reference TRBV9 and TRBJ2-1): DSGVTQTPKHLITATGQRVTLRCSPRSGDLSVYWYQQSLDQGLQFLIQYYNGEERAKGNILERFSAQQFPDLHSELNLSSLELGDSALYFCASSALTGGVDEQFFGPGTRLTVL.

The chain links TRBV19 to TRBJ2-7; a possible D gene is TRBD2 (5 bases). The CDR3 has 13 residues. Trimming cost V 2 bases and J 3 bases, with 8 bases left between them. CDR1 and CDR2 (germline): LNHDA, SQIVND (reference sequence). CDR3 in DNA: TGTGCCAGTAGTATACGGGGTGTCTACGAGCAGTACTTC. It encodes CASSIRGVYEQYF.

This clone is a singleton in its sample. The chain uses TRBV2 and TRBJ2-1; 11 bases map to TRBD2. V lost 8 bases and J lost 1; bases outside the gene matches: 1. The CDR3 extends over 14 amino acids. Germline assignment: CDR1 SNHLY and CDR2 FYNNEI. CDR3 region: CASSSGRSYNEQFF. Here the CDR3 DNA reads TGTGCCAGCTCTAGCGGGAGGTCCTACAATGAGCAGTTCTTC.

This clone was found once. The chain has TRBV18 and TRBJ2-2; the D is unclear. Trimming removed 6 bases at V and 1 base at J, with 9 bases between. The CDR3 is 14 amino acids. The germline V gene has CDR1 KGHSH and CDR2 LQKENI. The CDR3 is CASSTQENTGELFF. For the CDR3, the DNA is TGTGCCAGCTCGACACAAGAGAACACCGGGGAGCTGTTTTTT.

This clone occurred many times. The rearrangement links TRBV7-9 to TRBJ2-3; TRBD2 matches at 14 bases. CDR1 is SEHNR and CDR2 is FQNEAQ in the germline V gene (reference sequence). Trimming cost V 7 bases and J 4 bases; bases outside gene matches: 7. CDR3 size: 16 residues. The CDR3 loop is CASTTPGLAGADTQYF. For the CDR3, the DNA is TGTGCCAGCACCACCCCGGGACTAGCGGGAGCAGATACGCAGTATTTT. Based on the CDR3 plus reference TRBV7-9 and TRBJ2-3, the full variable domain is DTGVSQNPRHKITKRGQNVTFRCDPISEHNRLYWYRQTLGQGPEFLTYFQNEAQLEKSRLLSDRFSAERPKGSFSTLEIQRTEQGDSAMYLCASTTPGLAGADTQYFGPGTRLTVL.

This clone was seen a few times. V is TRBV9 and J is TRBJ2-3; D might be TRBD2 (6 bases). CDR1 is SGDLS and CDR2 is YYNGEE in the germline V gene. The V and J ends lost 4 bases and 0 bases respectively, with 15 bases between them. This CDR3 is 16 amino acids long. CDR3 amino acids: CASSPRLDRSTDTQYF. CDR3 coding DNA: TGTGCCAGCAGCCCCCGACTAGACCGCAGCACAGATACGCAGTATTTT.

This chain connects TRBV7-2 to TRBJ1-1; D unresolved. This CDR3 comprises 13 residues. CDR1 is SGHTA and CDR2 is FQGNSA in the germline V gene. Trimming took 3 bases from V and 2 from J, leaving 7 bases between them. This CDR3 reads CASSFVGNTEAFF. The CDR3 DNA sequence: TGTGCCAGCAGCTTTGTGGGTAACACTGAAGCTTTCTTT.

The gene calls are TRBV11-1 and TRBJ1-1, with 8 bases matching TRBD1. CDR1 is SGHAT and CDR2 is FQDESV in the germline V gene (reference sequence). The CDR3 extends over 15 amino acids. V was clipped by 5 bases and J by 1 base; unmatched bases: 6. CDR3 in amino acids: CASSHTGTGNTEAFF. DNA for the CDR3: TGTGCCAGCAGCCACACCGGGACAGGGAACACTGAAGCTTTCTTT.

This clone was detected once. The J gene is TRBJ2-3, the V gene TRBV6-6; no reliable D call. CDR1 MNHNY and CDR2 SVGAGI come from the germline V gene (reference sequence). Deletions cut 5 bases from V and 1 base from J, with 13 bases between. CDR3 length: 15 amino acids. DNA for the CDR3: TGTGCCAGCAGTGAGCAGACCCCAGGCACAGATACGCAGTATTTT. It yields the protein CASSEQTPGTDTQYF.

The chain combines TRBV5-1 with TRBJ2-2; TRBD2 matches 9 bases. V lost 3 bases, J lost 6 bases, and 9 bases stayed unmatched. Germline V gene sequence: CDR1 SGHRS, CDR2 YFSETQ. This CDR3 has 16 amino acids. Written as DNA, the CDR3 is TGCGCCAGCAGCTCGCTAGCGGGAAGGCTTTCCGGGGAGCTGTTTTTT. It translates to CASSSLAGRLSGELFF.

The genes are TRBV4-2 and TRBJ2-7, with TRBD2 matching 8 bases. Germline V gene data show CDR1 as LGHNA and CDR2 as YNFKEQ. Trimming took 4 bases from V and 1 from J; bases not matched to a gene: 12. This CDR3 region has 17 residues. The CDR3 loop reads CASSPEPLAGLSYEQYF. The CDR3 coding sequence is TGTGCCAGCAGCCCCGAGCCGCTAGCGGGTCTTTCCTACGAGCAGTACTTC.

The rearrangement uses TRBV5-6 and TRBJ2-1; tentatively, D is TRBD2 (6 bases). V gave up 0 bases and J gave up 1 base, with 11 bases separating them. This CDR3 comprises 16 residues. Germline V gene data show CDR1 as SGHDT and CDR2 as YYEEEE. CDR3 region: CASSLVAGQSYNEQFF. As DNA, the CDR3 is TGTGCCAGCAGCTTGGTGGCGGGGCAATCCTACAATGAGCAGTTCTTC.

This sequence joins TRBV5-6 and TRBJ2-1; TRBD2 matches 12 bases. Germline V lookup: CDR1 SGHDT, CDR2 YYEEEE. The CDR3 is 15 amino acids. V was clipped by 4 bases and J by 5 bases; unmatched bases: 4. The DNA of the CDR3 is TGTGCCAGCAGCGCGACTAGCGGGAGTCACAATGAGCAGTTCTTC. This encodes CASSATSGSHNEQFF.

The chain has TRBV28 and TRBJ2-1; maybe TRBD1 (6 bases). CDR1 is MDHEN and CDR2 is SYDVKM in the germline V gene. This CDR3 is built from 14 residues. V lost 7 bases and J 4 bases, leaving 14 bases between the germline ends. The CDR3 loop is CASNSLGAYNEQFF. The CDR3 DNA reads TGTGCCAGCAATTCCCTGGGGGCATACAATGAGCAGTTCTTC.

V usage is TRBV5-1 and J usage is TRBJ2-1; no firm D call. Trimming left V 4 bases short and J 4 bases short, with 9 bases between. CDR3 length equals 13 residues. Germline assignment: CDR1 SGHRS and CDR2 YFSETQ. The CDR3 bases are TGCGCCAGCAGCCTTACAGAATACAATGAGCAGTTCTTC. Protein sequence: CASSLTEYNEQFF.

The count of this clone is one. The rearrangement joins TRBV6-6 to TRBJ2-3; maybe TRBD2 (6 bases). The germline V gene encodes CDR1 MNHNY and CDR2 SVGAGI (reference sequence). V lost 2 bases and J lost 8, with 17 bases in between. The CDR3 loop spans 15 amino acids. The CDR3 loop reads CASSYELSRGGTQYF. Written as DNA, the CDR3 is TGTGCCAGCAGTTACGAACTATCACGGGGAGGTACGCAGTATTTT.